Presented here are 24 T cell receptor beta chains from one specimen sequenced in a study of radiation and T cells in renal cell carcinoma. The assay was immunoSEQ multiplex PCR, and TCRdb's table has in-frame clones only and misses some. The data contain 100,000 to 150,000 clones, roughly 80% of them singletons. Time point noted: baseline pretreatment blood. Treatment of the sample: 15 Gy SBRT to primary tumor, nephrectomy 4 weeks later. The material was blood, obtained from a patient whose treatment included radiotherapy and nephrectomy. The receptor set was obtained from a woman aged 55-69 years with renal cell carcinoma.

The chain combines TRBV6-1 with TRBJ1-5; D is perhaps TRBD1 (6 bases). Germline V lookup: CDR1 MNHNS, CDR2 SASEGT. V shed 3 bases and J shed 5 bases, with 11 bases lying between them. This CDR3 region has 14 residues. The CDR3: CASSDLGAYQPQHF. The CDR3 DNA sequence: TGTGCCAGCAGTGACTTGGGGGCCTATCAGCCCCAGCATTTT.

In its sample, this clone was seen a few times. V and J are TRBV18 and TRBJ1-2, with 8 bases that match TRBD1. The CDR3 loop spans 13 amino acids. With 7 bases clipped from V and 8 bases from J, the junction kept 9 bases outside the gene matches. CDR1 and CDR2 (germline): KGHSH, LQKENI. The CDR3 nucleotides read TGTGCCAGCTTACCCGGACAGGGTTACGGCTACACCTTC. Its translation: CASLPGQGYGYTF.

This clone was detected a few times. The V call is TRBV28, the J call TRBJ2-7, with D perhaps TRBD2 (5 bases). The germline CDR1 and CDR2 sequences are MDHEN and SYDVKM. V lost 4 bases and J lost 3, with 22 bases in between. The CDR3 sequence is 17 residues long. The CDR3 DNA reads TGTGCCAGCAGTTCCTTGGGGTGGAGTCCCGACTACTACGAGCAGTACTTC. Translating gives CASSSLGWSPDYYEQYF.

The chain uses TRBV5-6 and TRBJ2-2, with D uncertain. The V and J ends lost 4 bases and 6 bases respectively, with 10 bases between them. There are 13 residues in the CDR3. Germline lookup yields CDR1 SGHDT and CDR2 YYEEEE. The CDR3 coding sequence is TGTGCCAGCAGCCTTGTAAGGGCCGGGGAGCTGTTTTTT. Translated: CASSLVRAGELFF.

V usage is TRBV27 and J usage is TRBJ2-7; a weak D match, TRBD2 (5 bases). Looked up from germline, CDR1 is MNHEY and CDR2 is SMNVEV (reference sequence). V lost 4 bases, J lost 6 bases, and 10 bases lay in between. This CDR3 contains 12 residues. Here the CDR3 DNA reads TGTGCCAGCAGTTGGAGGACCGGCGAGCAGTACTTC. This sequence encodes CASSWRTGEQYF.

The CDR3 DNA follows: TGTGCCAGCAGTGGAAGGGGGAATCAGCCCCAGCATTTT. This codes for CASSGRGNQPQHF. The J gene is TRBJ1-5, the V gene TRBV6-1, with D tentatively TRBD1 (6 bases). From germline, CDR1 is MNHNS and CDR2 SASEGT. This CDR3 is 13 amino acids long. The V end lost 4 bases, the J end lost 4 bases, and 8 bases lay between the germline ends.

The genes are TRBV9 and TRBJ1-2; a weak D match, TRBD1 (6 bases). Germline V gives CDR1 SGDLS, CDR2 YYNGEE. V lost 2 bases and J lost 3, with 11 bases in between. The CDR3 covers 14 residues. The CDR3 is CASSVGHKDYGYTF. Here the CDR3 DNA reads TGTGCCAGCAGCGTGGGACATAAGGACTATGGCTACACCTTC.

The chain employs TRBV19 and TRBJ1-5; TRBD1 matches at 9 bases. The CDR3 totals 16 residues. Germline V gene sequence: CDR1 LNHDA, CDR2 SQIVND (reference sequence). Losses at the gene ends were 1 base for V and 4 bases for J; bases not matched to a gene: 5. As DNA, the CDR3 is TGTGCCAGTAGTATAGCGGACAGGGGAGGGAATCAGCCCCAGCATTTT. As protein: CASSIADRGGNQPQHF.

Written as DNA, the CDR3 is TGTGCCAGCAGCGTAGCACGGGGGAGCACAGATACGCAGTATTTT. Its translation: CASSVARGSTDTQYF. V is TRBV9 and J is TRBJ2-3, with D tentatively TRBD2 (6 bases). V was cut by 0 bases and J by 0 bases, with 8 bases left in between. Germline V gives CDR1 SGDLS, CDR2 YYNGEE. This CDR3 is 15 amino acids long.

The chain couples TRBV5-4 to TRBJ2-5; no definite D call. The CDR3 totals 12 residues. Germline V gives CDR1 SGHNT, CDR2 YYREEE (reference sequence). V was clipped by 4 bases and J by 3 bases, with 7 bases between them. The DNA of the CDR3 is TGTGCCAGCAGCCACACCGAAGAGACCCAGTACTTC. It encodes CASSHTEETQYF. Looking up the rest from reference TRBV5-4 and TRBJ2-5 gives the full variable domain: ETGVTQSPTHLIKTRGQQVTLRCSSQSGHNTVSWYQQALGQGPQFIFQYYREEENGRGNFPPRFSGLQFPNYSSELNVNALELDDSALYLCASSHTEETQYFGPGTRLLVL.

The gene calls are TRBV19 and TRBJ1-5, with D possibly TRBD1 on 6 matching bases. This CDR3 has 16 residues. The ends were cut back, 4 bases at V and 6 bases at J, with 19 bases in the middle. Germline CDR1 is LNHDA and CDR2 is SQIVND (reference sequence). The CDR3 here is CASSTVAGVISQPQHF. The CDR3 coding sequence is TGTGCCAGTAGTACTGTTGCAGGGGTTATCAGTCAGCCCCAGCATTTT.

This clone was seen more than once but under ten times. The chain couples TRBV5-5 to TRBJ1-5; D uncertain. CDR1 is SGHKS and CDR2 is YYEKEE in the germline V gene (reference sequence). Trimming cost V 3 bases and J 5 bases, with 9 bases left between them. CDR3 length equals 13 residues. CDR3 sequence (DNA): TGTGCCAGCAGCTCTTCCCCAGATCAGCCCCAGCATTTT. This translates into CASSSSPDQPQHF.

The J gene is TRBJ2-3, the V gene TRBV6-5; D not resolved. The CDR3 covers 15 residues. Looked up from germline, CDR1 is MNHEY and CDR2 is SVGAGI. The ends were cut back, 2 bases at V and 4 bases at J, with 13 bases in the middle. The CDR3 reads CASSYPSSGADTQYF. The CDR3 coding sequence is TGTGCCAGCAGTTACCCGAGCAGTGGCGCAGATACGCAGTATTTT.

The rearrangement uses TRBV7-9 and TRBJ2-3; TRBD2 aligns across 7 bases. The V segment lost 2 bases and the J segment 5 bases; nucleotides outside the gene matches: 4. Looked up from germline, CDR1 is SEHNR and CDR2 is FQNEAQ (reference sequence). The CDR3 covers 14 residues. The CDR3 nucleotides read TGTGCCAGCAGCTTACGCGGGAGTGGAGATACGCAGTATTTT. It codes for CASSLRGSGDTQYF.

The chain is built from TRBV19 and TRBJ1-2; the D is unclear. V lost 1 base and J 8 bases, leaving 8 bases between the germline ends. Germline-derived CDR1 and CDR2 are LNHDA and SQIVND (reference sequence). The CDR3 loop spans 12 amino acids. The DNA of the CDR3 is TGTGCCAGTAGTATAGGGGAGTCGGGCTACACCTTC. This translates into CASSIGESGYTF.

This clone was counted only a few times. V and J are TRBV19 and TRBJ2-1; the D gene is possibly TRBD1 (6 bases). The CDR3 length is 13 residues. The V and J ends lost 5 bases and 7 bases respectively, with 12 bases between them. The V gene's germline CDR1 is LNHDA and CDR2 SQIVND (reference sequence). CDR3 coding DNA: TGTGCCAGTAGTGCCAACAGGGTAAATGAGCAGTTCTTC. Its protein product is CASSANRVNEQFF.

This clone was counted a single time. The rearrangement joins TRBV6-1 to TRBJ1-3; D remains unclear. CDR1 and CDR2 (germline): MNHNS, SASEGT. V was shortened by 2 bases and J by 0 bases, with 11 bases between the two germline ends. The CDR3 runs 16 residues. The CDR3 bases are TGTGCCAGCAGTGAATCGATAGGTCACTCTGGAAACACCATATATTTT. Translating gives CASSESIGHSGNTIYF.

The V call is TRBV28, the J call TRBJ1-5; 9 bases are a match to TRBD1. In germline, CDR1 is MDHEN, CDR2 SYDVKM. The trim removed 5 bases at V and 5 bases at J, leaving 13 bases unmatched. There are 17 residues in the CDR3. The CDR3 DNA sequence: TGTGCCAGCAGTACGGGACAGGGTCGAAGGTTGGATCAGCCCCAGCATTTT. Protein: CASSTGQGRRLDQPQHF.

V usage is TRBV27 and J usage is TRBJ2-7; tentatively, D is TRBD1 or TRBD2 (6 bases each). Germline CDR1 MNHEY, CDR2 SMNVEV (reference sequence). The ends were cut back, 5 bases at V and 2 bases at J, with 13 bases in the middle. The CDR3 has 14 residues. The CDR3 is CASSGLPGAYEQYF. The CDR3 DNA sequence: TGTGCCAGCAGTGGACTACCAGGGGCCTACGAGCAGTACTTC.

The rearrangement uses TRBV5-5 and TRBJ2-5; 9 bases agree with TRBD2. The CDR3 covers 15 residues. Germline trimming cut 5 bases from V and 3 bases from J; bases unmatched to any gene: 8. Germline-derived CDR1 and CDR2 are SGHKS and YYEKEE (reference sequence). Here the CDR3 reads CASSYPGLAEETQYF. CDR3 DNA sequence: TGTGCCAGCAGTTATCCGGGACTAGCAGAAGAGACCCAGTACTTC.

The chain combines TRBV19 with TRBJ1-3; D unclear. The CDR3 is made up of 14 amino acids. Trimming shortened V by 10 bases and J by 0 bases, and 13 bases separated the two germline ends. The V gene's germline CDR1 is LNHDA and CDR2 SQIVND (reference sequence). The CDR3 loop reads CATLPTGSGNTIYF. The CDR3 DNA follows: TGTGCCACCCTACCCACGGGCTCTGGAAACACCATATATTTT.

This clone was detected many times. V usage is TRBV19 and J usage is TRBJ1-2; the D is unclear. This CDR3 contains 15 residues. V lost 6 bases and J 3 bases, leaving 17 bases between the germline ends. Germline CDR1 LNHDA, CDR2 SQIVND (reference sequence). This CDR3 reads CASSATVGNDYGYTF. The CDR3 DNA reads TGTGCCAGTAGCGCCACGGTGGGGAACGACTATGGCTACACCTTC.

This rearrangement joins TRBV5-1 to TRBJ2-5, with 7 bases matching TRBD1. Germline V gene data show CDR1 as SGHRS and CDR2 as YFSETQ. There are 14 residues in the CDR3. Unmatched junction bases numbered 8, after V lost 4 bases and J lost 5 bases. The chain's CDR3 is CASSLGQPRETQYF. The CDR3 bases are TGCGCCAGCAGCCTGGGACAGCCGCGCGAGACCCAGTACTTC.

As DNA, the CDR3 is TGTGCCAGCAGTTTATATCTCAGCTCTGGAAACACCATATATTTT. Its protein product is CASSLYLSSGNTIYF. This chain joins TRBV27 and TRBJ1-3; no clear D gene. V was shortened by 1 base and J by 0 bases, with 7 bases between the two germline ends. The germline gives CDR1 MNHEY, CDR2 SMNVEV (reference sequence). The CDR3 has 15 residues.